The T cell receptor (beta chain) under discussion was sequenced for a study of T cell changes during pregnancy in multiple sclerosis. Trimming removed 2 bases at V and 1 base at J, with 2 bases between. The germline V gene has CDR1 SGHDT and CDR2 YYEEEE. The CDR3 totals 12 residues. Using immunoSEQ multiplex PCR, the repertoire was profiled, and TCRdb retains in-frame clones only, with some absent. Of about 100,000 clones in the sample, approximately 94% were seen once. The specimen comprised peripheral blood, sampled in the second trimester of pregnancy. This clonotype originated in a female donor with multiple sclerosis, enrolled in a pregnancy study. The chain employs TRBV5-6 and TRBJ2-3; D remains ambiguous. The CDR3 sequence: CASSFGTDTQYF. The CDR3 DNA reads TGTGCCAGCAGCTTCGGCACAGATACGCAGTATTTT.